The 10 T cell receptor beta chains below were found in one sample sequenced in a study of T-cell reconstitution after alpha-beta-depleted transplantation in children. The authors prepared the TCRbeta library with unique molecular identifiers. Each CDR3 protein gets one entry after TCRdb re-called the PCR reads with MiXCR. The sample records almost 250,000 distinct CDR3 sequences, roughly 25% being singletons. The specimen comprised PBMCs, sampled before TCRalphabeta/CD19-depleted stem cell transplant. All receptors derive from a girl aged 2 to 9 with Fanconi anemia, due to receive a stem cell transplant.

The chain employs TRBV3-1 and TRBJ2-7; maybe TRBD1 (6 bases). This CDR3 spans 13 amino acids. V dropped 2 bases and J dropped 5 bases, with 10 bases sitting between them. Germline lookup yields CDR1 LGHDT and CDR2 YNNKEL (reference sequence). CDR3 coding DNA: TGTGCCAGCAGCCAATTGGGGGCCCACGAGCAGTACTTC. It specifies CASSQLGAHEQYF.

CDR3 in amino acids: CASSLTGTTTDTQYF. The CDR3 region has the DNA TGTGCCAGCAGCTTAACCGGGACTACCACAGATACGCAGTATTTT. V is TRBV7-3 and J is TRBJ2-3; 7 nucleotides align to TRBD2. The CDR3 contains 15 residues. The trim removed 0 bases at V and 2 bases at J, leaving 2 bases unmatched. The germline V gene has CDR1 SGHTA and CDR2 FQGTGA.

The V gene is TRBV20-1, the J gene TRBJ2-1; D tentatively reads TRBD1 or TRBD2 (5 bases each). This CDR3 is 15 amino acids long. V was clipped by 1 base and J by 4 bases, with 14 bases between them. In germline, CDR1 is DFQATT, CDR2 SNEGSKA (reference sequence). The CDR3 loop reads CSARGSVWGYNEQFF. The DNA of the CDR3 is TGCAGTGCTAGAGGGTCCGTGTGGGGGTACAATGAGCAGTTCTTC.

The chain uses TRBV30 and TRBJ1-5; 7 nucleotides line up with TRBD1. V shed 0 bases and J 12 bases; nucleotides not matched to a gene: 2. The germline V gene encodes CDR1 GTSNPN and CDR2 SVGIG (reference sequence). The CDR3 runs to 11 residues. The CDR3 spells CAWSVQGIQHF. CDR3 nucleotides: TGTGCCTGGAGTGTACAGGGGATCCAGCATTTT.

V usage is TRBV6-5 and J usage is TRBJ2-7; D is ambiguous. Germline CDR1 reads MNHEY; CDR2 reads SVGAGI. The CDR3 totals 14 residues. V was cut by 4 bases and J by 3 bases, with 13 bases left in between. CDR3 coding DNA: TGTGCCAGCAGTTCTGGCAGTGGGCGCTACGAGCAGTACTTC. This sequence encodes CASSSGSGRYEQYF.

This clonotype was found many times. CDR3 DNA sequence: TGCAGCGTTGAAGATCTGCGGACAGCGGACTATGGCTACACCTTC. It specifies CSVEDLRTADYGYTF. V is TRBV29-1 and J is TRBJ1-2; a possible D gene is TRBD1 (6 bases). CDR1 is SQVTM, CDR2 ANQGSEA, per germline. The CDR3 contains 15 residues. V was trimmed by 0 bases and J by 3 bases, leaving 14 bases between them.

This clonotype came up many times. The chain joins TRBV29-1 to TRBJ2-5, with 7 bases that match TRBD2. J gave up 0 bases and V 8 bases, and 6 bases lay outside the gene matches. The CDR3 extends over 13 amino acids. Germline loops: CDR1 SQVTM, CDR2 ANQGSEA. For the CDR3, the DNA is TGCAGCACGCAAGCGGGATACCAAGAGACCCAGTACTTC. This translates into CSTQAGYQETQYF. The variable domain in full, with the rest retrieved from reference TRBV29-1 and TRBJ2-5, is SAVISQKPSRDICQRGTSLTIQCQVDSQVTMMFWYRQQPGQSLTLIATANQGSEATYESGFVIDKFPISRPNLTFSTLTVSNMSPEDSSIYLCSTQAGYQETQYFGPGTRLLVL.

In this sample, this clonotype turned up a few times. A much larger clone differs from this one at a single base, so this may be a read error. Here the CDR3 DNA reads TGTGCCAGCAGTTTTGGTCAGCCCCAGCATTTT. Its translation is CASSFGQPQHF. The chain employs TRBV28 and TRBJ1-5, with unresolved D. V was pared by 3 bases and J by 6 bases, with 3 bases between. The CDR3 length is 11 residues. Germline loops: CDR1 MDHEN, CDR2 SYDVKM.

This clonotype was detected only a few times. The chain carries TRBV12-3 or TRBV12-4 and TRBJ2-7, with 9 positions matching TRBD2. V shed 6 bases and J 1 base; nucleotides not matched to a gene: 4. The CDR3 covers 14 residues. Written as DNA, the CDR3 is TGTGCCAGCAGCCGAACTAGCGGGTCCTACGAGCAGTACTTC. Its translation is CASSRTSGSYEQYF.

V usage is TRBV5-1 and J usage is TRBJ2-1; D unresolved. The germline V gene has CDR1 SGHRS and CDR2 YFSETQ. Trimming removed 7 bases at V and 4 bases at J, with 9 bases between. The length of the CDR3 is 12 residues. As DNA, the CDR3 is TGCGCCAGCGGCGAGGTGTACAATGAGCAGTTCTTC. It specifies CASGEVYNEQFF.